A selection of T cell receptor beta chains follows, all from one sample in a study of lymphopenia after photon versus proton radiotherapy. Method: immunoSEQ multiplex PCR; TCRdb's copy keeps in-frame clones and lacks some. The profile covers about 60,000 clones, with 65% to 85% appearing a single time and approximately 2% taken by the ten largest. This specimen consisted of peripheral blood, obtained from a patient treated with proton-based radiotherapy. These receptors all stem from a man in his fifties or sixties with pancreatic cancer. CDR3s include the opening cysteine and the closing phenylalanine or tryptophan. The D gene is left open where the match is weak.

v_gene	d_gene	j_gene	CDR3aa	CDR3nt
TRBV11-2	NA	TRBJ2-7	CASSPLVQGYYEQYF	TGTGCCAGCAGCCCTTTGGTACAGGGATACTACGAGCAGTACTTC
TRBV7-8	NA	TRBJ1-2	CASSLDGNYGYTF	TGTGCCAGCAGCTTAGATGGGAACTATGGCTACACCTTC
TRBV7-8	TRBD2	TRBJ2-1	CASRPAWTSAYNEQFF	TGTGCCAGCAGGCCCGCCTGGACTAGCGCTTACAATGAGCAGTTCTTC
TRBV6-6	TRBD1	TRBJ2-7	CASTEGQGNYEQYF	TGTGCCAGCACCGAGGGACAGGGAAACTACGAGCAGTACTTC
TRBV5-8	NA	TRBJ1-1	CASSLERRTEAFF	TGTGCCAGCAGCTTGGAGAGGAGGACTGAAGCTTTCTTT
TRBV7-9	NA	TRBJ1-4	CASSFSGATNEKLFF	TGTGCCAGCAGCTTCTCGGGTGCAACTAATGAAAAACTGTTTTTT
TRBV7-8	TRBD1	TRBJ2-3	CASSLKSWTGGTDTQYF	TGTGCCAGCAGCTTAAAATCCTGGACAGGGGGCACAGATACGCAGTATTTT
TRBV28	TRBD1	TRBJ2-5	CASSFDRGQGETQYF	TGTGCCAGCAGTTTCGACAGGGGGCAAGGAGAGACCCAGTACTTC
TRBV18	NA	TRBJ2-7	CASSPGGTSSYEQYF	TGTGCCAGCTCACCGGGCGGGACTTCCTCCTACGAGCAGTACTTC
TRBV7-2	NA	TRBJ2-2	CASSLVGSNTGELFF	TGTGCCAGCAGCCTCGTCGGCTCGAACACCGGGGAGCTGTTTTTT
TRBV6-5	TRBD1	TRBJ2-2	CASARTGGTGELFF	TGTGCCAGCGCCCGGACAGGGGGCACCGGGGAGCTGTTTTTT